A selection of T cell receptor beta chains follows, all from one sample in a study of T cell repertoires in cytomegalovirus infection. Each CDR3 protein is one row after TCRdb ran MiXCR on the reads. The sample includes more than 400,000 distinct CDR3 sequences, about a quarter of them seen just once. Sequencing was performed on PBMCs. The receptors were gathered from a human donor in good health (CMV status not recorded). Some clones in this sample may be carry-over from other donors' samples. Both conserved end residues are part of each CDR3. Fields, in order: clone size, J gene, D gene, V gene, CDR3 length, CDR3 DNA, CDR3 protein. The D gene is left open where the match is weak. Not every row has a clone size; where given, it reads once, few, many or a size class.

- | TRBJ1-6 | - | TRBV23-1 | 13 | TGCGCCAGCGAGCCGGGAACAGACTCACCCCTCCACTTT | CASEPGTDSPLHF
- | TRBJ2-2 | - | TRBV7-2 | 14 | TGTGCCAGCAGCTTAGTTTGGGGAGCCGGGGAGCTGTTTTTT | CASSLVWGAGELFF
- | TRBJ2-5 | TRBD2 | TRBV11-3 | 19 | TGTGCCAGCAGCTTGAGGAGTCTAGCGGGAGGGCCTTTCCGAGAGACCCAGTACTTC | CASSLRSLAGGPFRETQYF
few | TRBJ2-3 | - | TRBV7-9 | 15 | TGTGCCAGCAGCTTGAGCCGGGGGAACACAGATACGCAGTATTTT | CASSLSRGNTDTQYF
- | TRBJ2-1 | TRBD1 | TRBV5-1 | 14 | TGCGCCAGCGGAACAGGGGCGTTAGGGAATGAGCAGTTCTTC | CASGTGALGNEQFF
- | TRBJ2-1 | TRBD1 | TRBV30 | 14 | TGTGCCTGGAACCCGGGACAGGTTTACAATGAGCAGTTCTTC | CAWNPGQVYNEQFF
many | TRBJ2-5 | TRBD2 | TRBV7-2 | 18 | TGTGCCAGCAGCTTAATTTCCCTAGCGGGAGGCATCCAAGAGACCCAGTACTTC | CASSLISLAGGIQETQYF
- | TRBJ2-5 | - | TRBV5-1 | 13 | TGCGCCAGCAGCTTGTGGCAGGGAGAGACCCAGTACTTC | CASSLWQGETQYF
many | TRBJ2-5 | TRBD2 | TRBV7-8 | 15 | TGTGCCAGCAGCTCCGGCGGACTGGGAGGGAAGACCCAGTACTTC | CASSSGGLGGKTQYF
- | TRBJ2-3 | TRBD1 | TRBV19 | 14 | TGTGCCAGTAGCTGGTCGGGACAGCTAGATACGCAGTATTTT | CASSWSGQLDTQYF
- | TRBJ1-2 | - | TRBV20-1 | 14 | TGCAGTGCAGGCCTGAGAGATGGGATGGATGGCTACACCTTC | CSAGLRDGMDGYTF
- | TRBJ2-7 | - | TRBV6-1 | 16 | TGTGCCAGCAGTCCTCCTCGCGCACAGAGCTCCTACGAGCAGTACTTC | CASSPPRAQSSYEQYF
- | TRBJ2-4 | - | TRBV4-3 | 15 | TGCGCCAGCAGCCAATTCGTCGCAGCCAAAAACATTCAGTACTTC | CASSQFVAAKNIQYF
few | TRBJ1-6 | TRBD1 | TRBV28 | 17 | TGTGCCAGCAGTACGCCAGGGGGTGGGTCCTATAATTCACCCCTCCACTTT | CASSTPGGGSYNSPLHF
- | TRBJ2-1 | TRBD2 | TRBV7-8 | 16 | TGTGCCAGCAGCTTAGAAGGGACTAGCGGGAGTAAGGCTCAGTTCTTC | CASSLEGTSGSKAQFF
- | TRBJ2-1 | - | TRBV4-1 | 14 | TGCGCCAGCAGCCAAGATGGGATTGTGAATGAGCAGTTCTTC | CASSQDGIVNEQFF